Below are 30 T cell receptor beta chains sequenced from a single sample in a study of regulatory T cells in long-lasting Graves disease. Noted time point: persistent/refractory GD, antithyroid drugs over 5 years with positive TRAb. Generation of the TCR library employed RNA extracted from PBMCs. Sequencing libraries for TCR beta were prepared with iRepertoire HTBI primers and Arm-PCR of CDR3 regions. TCRdb recomputed calls from the multiplex PCR reads with MiXCR, one row per CDR3 protein. The table lists some 300,000 distinct CDR3 sequences, around a fifth of them singletons. This sample comprised peripheral blood mononuclear cells (PBMCs), obtained when the disease was refractory, from a patient treated with antithyroid drugs. The receptors were sampled from a female donor with Graves disease.

V gene TRBV28 combines with J gene TRBJ1-5; tentative D call: TRBD1 (6 bases). The germline V gene encodes CDR1 MDHEN and CDR2 SYDVKM. Between the trimmed V and J ends, which lost 1 base and 5 bases, there was a span of 12 bases. This CDR3 region has 15 residues. CDR3 amino acids: CASSLSRGNDQPQHF. CDR3 DNA sequence: TGTGCCAGCAGTTTATCCAGGGGAAATGATCAGCCCCAGCATTTT.

This rearrangement joins TRBV6-2 or TRBV6-3 to TRBJ1-1, with D uncertain. Germline V gene data show CDR1 as MNHEY and CDR2 as SVGEGT. CDR3 length: 11 residues. Deletions cut 2 bases from V and 9 bases from J, with 7 bases between. CDR3 in DNA: TGTGCCAGCAGTTACGGGCAGAAAGCTTTCTTT. Its protein is CASSYGQKAFF.

The J gene is TRBJ2-7, the V gene TRBV9; 11 nucleotides agree with TRBD1. J was trimmed by 2 bases and V by 0 bases; bases with no gene match: 1. Per germline, CDR1 SGDLS and CDR2 YYNGEE. The length of the CDR3 is 15 residues. The CDR3 protein is CASSVEGQGAYEQYF. The CDR3 DNA is TGTGCCAGCAGCGTAGAGGGACAGGGGGCCTACGAGCAGTACTTC.

The genes are TRBV20-1 and TRBJ2-7; the D gene is possibly TRBD2 (6 bases). V lost 4 bases and J lost 0, with 16 bases in between. The germline V gene encodes CDR1 DFQATT and CDR2 SNEGSKA (reference sequence). The CDR3 has 15 residues. The CDR3, as DNA: TGCAGTGCTAATACGCGGACTATGCTCTCCTACGAGCAGTACTTC. It codes for CSANTRTMLSYEQYF.

The CDR3 coding sequence is TGCAGCGTTGGGGGGACAGGGCCTCAGCCCCAGCATTTT. Translation: CSVGGTGPQPQHF. This chain connects TRBV29-1 to TRBJ1-5, with TRBD1 identical over 9 bases. Germline lookup yields CDR1 SQVTM and CDR2 ANQGSEA. The length of the CDR3 is 13 residues. The V segment lost 4 bases and the J segment 6 bases; nucleotides outside the gene matches: 4.

V is TRBV28 and J is TRBJ2-4; D is unresolved. Between the trimmed V and J ends, which lost 6 bases and 3 bases, there was a span of 15 bases. CDR3 length: 15 amino acids. Per the germline V gene, CDR1 is MDHEN and CDR2 is SYDVKM. Written as DNA, the CDR3 is TGTGCCAGCAGCATAACTCTAGTTGACAAAAACATTCAGTACTTC. Translating gives CASSITLVDKNIQYF.

This clonotype has only a few counts. The chain is built from TRBV7-8 and TRBJ2-3; 7 nucleotides align to TRBD2. The CDR3 spans 15 residues. Germline V gene lookup returns CDR1 SGHVS and CDR2 FQNEAQ. The V gene end was trimmed by 1 base and the J gene end by 2 bases; junction bases not matched to a gene: 3. The CDR3 DNA reads as TGTGCCAGCAGCTTAGTTCTAGCGGACACAGATACGCAGTATTTT. Residues: CASSLVLADTDTQYF.

At least ten counts were recorded for this clonotype. The V gene is TRBV7-9, the J gene TRBJ1-1, with no clear D. CDR1 SEHNR and CDR2 FQNEAQ come from the germline V gene (reference sequence). V gave up 5 bases and J gave up 7 bases, with 8 bases separating them. There are 11 residues in the CDR3. As DNA, the CDR3 is TGTGCCAGCAGCACCCGGAGTGAAGCTTTCTTT. This encodes CASSTRSEAFF.

This clonotype was recorded at least ten times. This chain links TRBV5-1 with TRBJ2-7; the match to TRBD1 covers 12 bases. Germline V gene data show CDR1 as SGHRS and CDR2 as YFSETQ. The junction had 10 bases not matched to a gene; V was cut back by 4 bases and J by 5 bases. CDR3 length: 16 amino acids. The CDR3 sequence: CASSESPGQGANEQYF. CDR3 in DNA: TGCGCCAGCAGCGAAAGCCCGGGACAGGGGGCAAACGAGCAGTACTTC.

This chain joins TRBV28 and TRBJ1-5, with a possible D match to TRBD1 (6 bases). The germline V and J ends were trimmed by 7 bases and 9 bases, with 19 bases remaining between them. CDR1 and CDR2 (germline): MDHEN, SYDVKM. The CDR3 loop spans 14 amino acids. The DNA for the CDR3 is TGTGCCAGCATTGGGGGGGGCCGTCGGATGCCCCAGCATTTT. It specifies CASIGGGRRMPQHF.

In its sample, this clonotype was seen a few times. V and J are TRBV3-1 and TRBJ2-5, with D possibly TRBD1 on 6 matching bases. The CDR3 has 17 amino acids. V shed 1 base and J shed 2 bases, with 17 bases lying between them. The germline gives CDR1 LGHDT, CDR2 YNNKEL (reference sequence). CDR3 coding DNA: TGTGCCAGCAGCCAAGGGCCCAAGGACAGTGGGCAAGAGACCCAGTACTTC. The encoded protein is CASSQGPKDSGQETQYF.

This clonotype was found a few times. V is TRBV20-1 and J is TRBJ2-5; D is uncertain. The length of the CDR3 is 12 residues. V was pared by 2 bases and J by 5 bases, with 9 bases between. From germline, CDR1 is DFQATT and CDR2 SNEGSKA (reference sequence). As DNA, the CDR3 is TGCAGTGCTAGACTACCTCGGGAGACCCAGTACTTC. Translated: CSARLPRETQYF.

V and J are TRBV11-2 and TRBJ1-1; D gene ambiguous. The germline V gene encodes CDR1 SGHAT and CDR2 FQNNGV. The CDR3 totals 15 residues. Deletions cut 0 bases from V and 0 bases from J, with 8 bases between. Here the CDR3 reads CASSLDVRLNTEAFF. The CDR3 DNA follows: TGTGCCAGCAGCTTAGACGTCAGACTGAACACTGAAGCTTTCTTT.

This clonotype was seen ten or more times. This sequence joins TRBV3-1 and TRBJ2-7, with D maybe TRBD2 (5 bases). The CDR3 has 11 residues. Trimming cost V 6 bases and J 8 bases, with 11 bases left between them. The germline V gene encodes CDR1 LGHDT and CDR2 YNNKEL (reference sequence). CDR3 coding DNA: TGTGCCAGCAGTTTCGAGCGGAAGCAGTACTTC. It translates to CASSFERKQYF.

This clonotype came up many times. The chain links TRBV28 to TRBJ1-1; perhaps TRBD1 as D (5 bases). Germline V gives CDR1 MDHEN, CDR2 SYDVKM. Trimming removed 7 bases from V and 5 bases from J, with 17 bases in between. There are 14 residues in the CDR3. CDR3 residues: CASTSGTKGTEAFF. The DNA of the CDR3 is TGTGCCAGCACATCCGGGACGAAAGGGACTGAAGCTTTCTTT.

The chain is built from TRBV7-9 and TRBJ2-7; D tentatively fits TRBD1 or TRBD2 (5 bases each). V dropped 5 bases and J dropped 5 bases, with 13 bases sitting between them. From germline, CDR1 is SEHNR and CDR2 FQNEAQ (reference sequence). CDR3 length: 13 amino acids. This chain's CDR3 is CASSRAGSDEQYF. The CDR3 bases are TGTGCCAGCAGCCGTGCAGGGAGCGACGAGCAGTACTTC. Together with reference TRBV7-9 and TRBJ2-7, the CDR3 gives the full variable domain: DTGVSQNPRHKITKRGQNVTFRCDPISEHNRLYWYRQTLGQGPEFLTYFQNEAQLEKSRLLSDRFSAERPKGSFSTLEIQRTEQGDSAMYLCASSRAGSDEQYFGPGTRLTVT.

This clonotype has a count of ten or more. The chain carries TRBV29-1 and TRBJ1-1, with 8 positions matching TRBD1. After removal of 6 bases from V and 5 bases from J, the junction contained 5 bases not matched to a gene. The CDR3 runs 12 residues. Germline V gene data show CDR1 as SQVTM and CDR2 as ANQGSEA. CDR3 amino acids: CSVTGQETEAFF. The DNA for the CDR3 is TGCAGCGTGACGGGACAGGAGACTGAAGCTTTCTTT.

Points on this clonotype: The junction departs from the called germline gene at one end, perhaps through a read error. This chain joins TRBV19 and TRBJ1-2; tentative D call: TRBD1 (6 bases). The CDR3 spans 16 residues. Germline CDR1 and CDR2: LNHDA and SQIVND (reference sequence). The CDR3 loop reads CASRTATTDSYYGYTF. Written as DNA, the CDR3 is TGTGCCAGTAGAACCGCTACAACGGACAGTTACTATGGCTACACTTTC.

This clonotype was detected ten times or more. CDR3 nucleotides: TGTGCCAGCAGCCAAGGGGTAGGGGTTGGCTACACCTTC. Residues: CASSQGVGVGYTF. The rearrangement joins TRBV3-1 to TRBJ1-2; possible D gene TRBD1, 5 bases. The V gene's germline CDR1 is LGHDT and CDR2 YNNKEL (reference sequence). Trimming cost V 1 base and J 7 bases, with 10 bases left between them. The CDR3 extends over 13 amino acids. The full variable domain, rest sourced from reference TRBV3-1 and TRBJ1-2, is DTAVSQTPKYLVTQMGNDKSIKCEQNLGHDTMYWYKQDSKKFLKIMFSYNNKELIINETVPNRFSPKSPDKAHLNLHINSLELGDSAVYFCASSQGVGVGYTFGSGTRLTVV.

This chain joins TRBV20-1 and TRBJ1-5, with D possibly being TRBD1 (6 bases). The CDR3 contains 13 residues. Germline loops: CDR1 DFQATT, CDR2 SNEGSKA (reference sequence). Trimming stripped 1 base from V and 5 bases from J, with 9 bases between. The CDR3 DNA follows: TGCAGTGCTAGAGTCGCAGGGGATCAGCCCCAGCATTTT. Translation gives CSARVAGDQPQHF.

This clonotype showed up many times. The J gene is TRBJ2-2, the V gene TRBV3-1; D gene unclear. The CDR3 is 11 amino acids. Per the germline V gene, CDR1 is LGHDT and CDR2 is YNNKEL (reference sequence). The V and J ends lost 6 bases and 6 bases respectively, with 5 bases between them. The CDR3 DNA reads TGTGCCAGCAGTGAAGCCGGGGAGCTGTTTTTT. It codes for CASSEAGELFF. Combining the CDR3 with reference TRBV3-1 and TRBJ2-2 gives the whole variable domain DTAVSQTPKYLVTQMGNDKSIKCEQNLGHDTMYWYKQDSKKFLKIMFSYNNKELIINETVPNRFSPKSPDKAHLNLHINSLELGDSAVYFCASSEAGELFFGEGSRLTVL.

This clonotype was observed at least ten times. This chain uses TRBV3-1 with TRBJ1-2; D gene uncertain. The germline V gene encodes CDR1 LGHDT and CDR2 YNNKEL (reference sequence). V was trimmed by 0 bases and J by 2 bases, leaving 10 bases between them. The CDR3 sequence is 15 residues long. CDR3 sequence reads: CASSQDVPGNYGYTF. The CDR3 region has the DNA TGTGCCAGCAGCCAAGATGTTCCGGGAAACTATGGCTACACCTTC.

This rearrangement joins TRBV12-3 or TRBV12-4 to TRBJ1-5; D uncertain. Trimming left V 4 bases short and J 7 bases short, with 14 bases between. The CDR3 has 14 residues. The CDR3 DNA reads TGTGCCAGCAGTTCACTCTTCGGCATACAGCCCCAGCATTTT. Translating gives CASSSLFGIQPQHF.

Regarding this clonotype: Possible read error: a much larger clone is one base away. The rearrangement links TRBV2 to TRBJ1-5, with D possibly TRBD1 on 6 matching bases. The V end lost 5 bases, the J end lost 5 bases, and 13 bases lay between the germline ends. This CDR3 is 14 amino acids long. In germline, CDR1 is SNHLY, CDR2 FYNNEI. The CDR3 loop is CASSRAGDHQPQHF. As DNA, the CDR3 is TGTGCCAGCAGTCGGGCAGGGGACCATCAGCCCCAGCATTTT.

Many counts were recorded for this clonotype. V and J are TRBV12-3 or TRBV12-4 and TRBJ1-1; D remains ambiguous. This CDR3 has 13 residues. The ends were cut back, 2 bases at V and 1 base at J, with 5 bases in the middle. This CDR3 reads CASSLYRNTEAFF. CDR3 DNA sequence: TGTGCCAGCAGTTTATATCGGAACACTGAAGCTTTCTTT.

This clonotype was recorded at least ten times. V is TRBV7-2 and J is TRBJ2-5; TRBD2 matches at 9 bases. J was trimmed by 7 bases and V by 1 base; bases with no gene match: 10. CDR1 is SGHTA, CDR2 FQGNSA, per germline. CDR3 size: 16 residues. The CDR3 region has the DNA TGTGCCAGCAGCTTAGGGACTAGCGTGGCTGTCAGGACCCAGTACTTC. It yields the protein CASSLGTSVAVRTQYF.

At least ten counts were recorded for this clonotype. The J gene is TRBJ1-2, the V gene TRBV11-2; no reliable D call. There are 15 residues in the CDR3. V gave up 1 base and J gave up 2 bases, with 11 bases separating them. CDR1 is SGHAT, CDR2 FQNNGV, per germline. CDR3 in DNA: TGTGCCAGCAGCTTAGGGAGGGCCCCAAACTATGGCTACACCTTC. It is translated as CASSLGRAPNYGYTF. The entire variable domain, with the rest obtained from reference TRBV11-2 and TRBJ1-2, is as follows: EAGVAQSPRYKIIEKRQSVAFWCNPISGHATLYWYQQILGQGPKLLIQFQNNGVVDDSQLPKDRFSAERLKGVDSTLKIQPAKLEDSAVYLCASSLGRAPNYGYTFGSGTRLTVV.

The chain recombines TRBV28 with TRBJ2-2, with 9 bases fitting TRBD1. The CDR3 runs 15 residues. With V trimmed by 3 bases and J by 10 bases, 9 bases remained unmatched. Looked up from germline, CDR1 is MDHEN and CDR2 is SYDVKM. The CDR3 spells CASSFGTGYEEELFF. DNA for the CDR3: TGTGCCAGCAGTTTCGGGACAGGGTATGAGGAGGAGCTGTTTTTT.

This clonotype came up many times. The chain has TRBV7-9 and TRBJ2-7; perhaps TRBD1 as D (5 bases). The V end lost 2 bases, the J end lost 2 bases, and 16 bases lay between the germline ends. The CDR3 is 16 amino acids. CDR1 and CDR2 (germline): SEHNR, FQNEAQ (reference sequence). The DNA for the CDR3 is TGTGCCAGCAGCTTAAACACCCCGGCAGGGACCTACGAGCAGTACTTC. Translation: CASSLNTPAGTYEQYF.

As to this clonotype: A read error may be the cause here, since a much bigger clone is one base away. The chain has TRBV11-2 and TRBJ1-4; a possible D gene is TRBD1 (5 bases). The CDR3 loop spans 14 amino acids. Between the trimmed V and J ends, which lost 6 bases and 12 bases, there was a span of 20 bases. The germline V gene encodes CDR1 SGHAT and CDR2 FQNNGV. CDR3 nucleotides: TGTGCCAGCAGTCAGCCCGCCATGGGGGAAGAACTGTTTTTT. Its protein product is CASSQPAMGEELFF.